These 10 T cell receptor beta chains share one sample of origin, sequenced in a study of cytomegalovirus exposure and HLA in healthy donors. In the PCR, 60 Vbeta and 13 Jbeta primers were used. Sequencing used immunoSEQ multiplex PCR; TCRdb keeps in-frame clones, though not all of them. The data hold some 130,000 clones, with 63% observed a single time. Material: PBMCs. All receptors derive from a man aged 35 to 55 in good health and CMV-seropositive.

This clone was recorded a few times. This rearrangement joins TRBV7-9 to TRBJ1-1, with D unresolved. V gave up 5 bases and J gave up 6 bases, with 4 bases separating them. The CDR3 is 10 amino acids. CDR1 and CDR2 (germline): SEHNR, FQNEAQ (reference sequence). In DNA form, the CDR3 reads TGTGCCAGCAGCCAGGCTGAAGCTTTCTTT. This gives the protein CASSQAEAFF.

In its sample, this clone was seen a few times. Different DNA sequences within this sample yield the same CDR3. V usage is TRBV28 and J usage is TRBJ1-2; D is unclear. From germline, CDR1 is MDHEN and CDR2 SYDVKM. V was clipped by 2 bases and J by 5 bases, with 6 bases between them. The CDR3 length is 12 residues. CDR3 nucleotide sequence: TGTGCCAGCAGTTTAATGCGATATGGCTACACCTTC. This codes for CASSLMRYGYTF.

This CDR3 is CASSTTPWFRTSESETQYF. The CDR3 DNA is TGTGCCAGCAGCACGACCCCCTGGTTCAGGACTAGCGAGTCAGAGACCCAGTACTTC. The chain employs TRBV7-9 and TRBJ2-5; TRBD2 aligns across 9 bases. The CDR3 is 19 residues long. Trimming at V came to 5 bases and at J to 4 bases, leaving 20 bases not matched to a gene. The V gene's germline CDR1 is SEHNR and CDR2 FQNEAQ (reference sequence).

The chain has TRBV18 and TRBJ1-3, with 8 nucleotides matching TRBD1. Per the germline V gene, CDR1 is KGHSH and CDR2 is LQKENI. V lost 8 bases and J lost 1; bases outside the gene matches: 7. CDR3 length: 15 residues. The CDR3 nucleotides read TGTGCCAGCCGTCGACAGGGGTCATCTGGAAACACCATATATTTT. Encoded protein: CASRRQGSSGNTIYF.

This clone was detected only a few times. This chain connects TRBV6-6 to TRBJ2-5; D uncertain. Germline CDR1 and CDR2: MNHNY and SVGAGI (reference sequence). The CDR3 runs to 11 residues. Trimming stripped 5 bases from V and 3 bases from J, with 4 bases between. CDR3 loop: CASSPKETQYF. CDR3 nucleotide sequence: TGTGCCAGCAGTCCTAAAGAGACCCAGTACTTC.

There are a few counts of this clone. V usage is TRBV7-8 and J usage is TRBJ1-1; D not certain. The V and J ends lost 3 bases and 7 bases respectively, with 9 bases between them. The CDR3 consists of 12 residues. CDR1 SGHVS and CDR2 FQNEAQ come from the germline V gene. The CDR3 region is CASSLPRGEAFF. The DNA of the CDR3 is TGTGCCAGCAGCTTGCCCCGGGGTGAAGCTTTCTTT.

This chain joins TRBV5-1 and TRBJ2-2; 9 bases map to TRBD1. J gave up 5 bases and V 8 bases, and 7 bases lay outside the gene matches. The germline CDR1 and CDR2 sequences are SGHRS and YFSETQ. The CDR3 runs 14 residues. The CDR3 DNA reads as TGCGCCAGAAAATACAGGGGGCTAACCGGGGAGCTGTTTTTT. Translating it yields CARKYRGLTGELFF.

This chain uses TRBV18 with TRBJ2-7; TRBD2 aligns across 11 bases. The CDR3 contains 15 residues. Germline V gene data show CDR1 as KGHSH and CDR2 as LQKENI. V lost 3 bases and J lost 2; bases outside the gene matches: 3. This chain's CDR3 is CASSPGTSGTYEQYF. The CDR3 DNA sequence: TGTGCCAGCTCACCTGGGACTAGCGGAACCTACGAGCAGTACTTC.

The chain carries TRBV25-1 and TRBJ2-5; 9 nucleotides align to TRBD2. The CDR3 loop spans 17 amino acids. Trimming took 3 bases from V and 2 from J; bases not matched to a gene: 10. Germline V gene sequence: CDR1 MGHDK, CDR2 SYGVNS. The CDR3 loop reads CASSDPRAGGPQETQYF. CDR3 bases: TGTGCCAGCAGTGATCCTCGAGCGGGGGGCCCACAAGAGACCCAGTACTTC.

The chain uses TRBV7-9 and TRBJ2-1; weak D call: TRBD2 (6 bases). V lost 0 bases and J lost 6, with 9 bases in between. The length of the CDR3 is 14 residues. Germline assignment: CDR1 SEHNR and CDR2 FQNEAQ (reference sequence). The CDR3 is CASSLARGINEQFF. The CDR3, as DNA: TGTGCCAGCAGCTTAGCCCGCGGGATCAATGAGCAGTTCTTC.